This T cell receptor beta chain was sequenced in a study of T cells in Graves' hyperthyroidism and ophthalmopathy. Study outcomes and limitations: Before onset, ophthalmopathy was predicted by the model a median roughly 6.8 months earlier.

Uncontrolled infection, other autoimmune disease, pregnancy or lactation led to exclusion. Each diagnosis was grounded in clinical symptoms, serum thyroxine and TRAb, thyroid ultrasound, and orbital computed tomography. The germline V gene has CDR1 ENHRY and CDR2 SYGVKD. This CDR3 contains 15 residues. The ends were cut back, 4 bases at V and 8 bases at J, with 15 bases in the middle. The sample holds many counts of this clonotype. What it binds is unknown. Amplified TCR beta CDR3 regions came from RNA transcripts. During a first-round RT-PCR of the TCR CDR3, the HTBI primer set was used. TCRdb redid the calling of the multiplex PCR reads with MiXCR, one entry per CDR3 protein. Here the sample spans roughly 500,000 distinct CDR3 sequences, roughly 13% being singletons.

This receptor was taken from a woman aged 25 to 45 with Graves' hyperthyroidism that later progressed to Graves' ophthalmopathy. Sequences were obtained from blood. The chain is built from TRBV10-3 and TRBJ1-6; TRBD1 is a possible D gene (5 bases). The CDR3 region has the DNA TGTGCCATCAGTGCGGGACTTTTGCAAGATTCACCCCTCCACTTT. This codes for CAISAGLLQDSPLHF.